This TCR beta chain is from a study of cytomegalovirus exposure and HLA in healthy donors. The CDR3 extends over 15 amino acids. Germline values: CDR1 SGHRS, CDR2 YFSETQ. V dropped 4 bases and J dropped 3; count of bases not matched to a gene: 7. Both 60 Vbeta primers and 13 Jbeta primers went into the PCR. Sequencing was performed with immunoSEQ multiplex PCR; in TCRdb, only in-frame clones are kept and a portion is missing. The sample records some 70,000 clones, under 80% being singletons. The chain employs TRBV5-1 and TRBJ1-3; 7 bases are a match to TRBD1. The clonotype comes from a male donor in good health and CMV-seropositive. Source material: PBMCs. CDR3 sequence reads: CASSTGESFGNTIYF. DNA of the CDR3: TGCGCCAGCAGCACAGGGGAGAGCTTTGGAAACACCATATATTTT.